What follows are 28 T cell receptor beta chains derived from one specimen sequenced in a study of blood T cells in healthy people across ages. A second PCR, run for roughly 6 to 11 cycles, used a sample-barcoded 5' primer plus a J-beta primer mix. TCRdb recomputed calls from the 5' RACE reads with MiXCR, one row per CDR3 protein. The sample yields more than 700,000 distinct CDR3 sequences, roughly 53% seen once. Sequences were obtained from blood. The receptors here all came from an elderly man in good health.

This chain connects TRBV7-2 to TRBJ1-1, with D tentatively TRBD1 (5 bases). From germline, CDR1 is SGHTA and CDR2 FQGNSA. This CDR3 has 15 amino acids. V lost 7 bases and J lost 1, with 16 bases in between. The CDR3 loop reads CASTLVAGTNTEAFF. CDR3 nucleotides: TGTGCCAGCACGCTCGTAGCGGGGACGAACACTGAAGCTTTCTTT.

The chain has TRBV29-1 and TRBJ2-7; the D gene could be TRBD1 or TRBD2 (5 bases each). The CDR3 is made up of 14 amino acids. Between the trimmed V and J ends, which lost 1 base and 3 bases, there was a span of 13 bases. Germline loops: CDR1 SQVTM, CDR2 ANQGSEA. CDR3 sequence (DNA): TGCAGCGTTGAAGTCGTCGGGGCCCTCTACGAGCAGTACTTC. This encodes CSVEVVGALYEQYF.

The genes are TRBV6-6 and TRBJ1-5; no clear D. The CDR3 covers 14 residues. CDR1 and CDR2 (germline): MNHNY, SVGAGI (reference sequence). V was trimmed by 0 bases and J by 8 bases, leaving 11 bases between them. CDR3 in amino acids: CASSYSIVLKPQHF. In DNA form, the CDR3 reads TGTGCCAGCAGTTACTCGATTGTCCTGAAGCCCCAGCATTTT.

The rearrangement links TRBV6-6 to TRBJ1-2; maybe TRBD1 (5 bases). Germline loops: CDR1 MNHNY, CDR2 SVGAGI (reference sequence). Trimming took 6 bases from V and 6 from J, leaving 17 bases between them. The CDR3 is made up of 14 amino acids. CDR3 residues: CASRETGTLNGYTF. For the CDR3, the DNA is TGTGCCAGCAGGGAGACGGGGACCCTTAATGGCTACACCTTC.

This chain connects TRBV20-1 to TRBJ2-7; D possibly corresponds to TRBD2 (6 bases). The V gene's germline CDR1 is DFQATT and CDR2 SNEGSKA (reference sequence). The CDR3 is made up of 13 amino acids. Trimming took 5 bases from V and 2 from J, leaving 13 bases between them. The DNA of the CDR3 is TGCAGTGCTTCCCTAGCGTTGGCCTACGAGCAGTACTTC. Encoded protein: CSASLALAYEQYF.

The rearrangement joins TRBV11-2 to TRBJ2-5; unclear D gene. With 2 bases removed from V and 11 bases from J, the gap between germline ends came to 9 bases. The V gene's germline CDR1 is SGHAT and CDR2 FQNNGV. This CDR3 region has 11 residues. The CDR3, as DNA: TGTGCCAGCAGCTTAATTGCCGGGCAGTACTTC. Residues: CASSLIAGQYF.

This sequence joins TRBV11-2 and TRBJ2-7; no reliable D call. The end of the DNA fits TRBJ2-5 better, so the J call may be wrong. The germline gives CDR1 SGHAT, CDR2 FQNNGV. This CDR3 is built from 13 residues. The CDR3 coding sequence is TGTGCCAGCAGCTTATTTGGTATGGGGACCCAGTACTTC. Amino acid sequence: CASSLFGMGTQYF.

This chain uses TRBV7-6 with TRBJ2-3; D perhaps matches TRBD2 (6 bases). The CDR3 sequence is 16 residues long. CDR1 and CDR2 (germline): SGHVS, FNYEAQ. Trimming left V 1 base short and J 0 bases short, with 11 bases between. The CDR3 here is CASSLGVAVSTDTQYF. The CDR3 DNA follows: TGTGCCAGCAGCTTAGGAGTAGCGGTCAGCACAGATACGCAGTATTTT. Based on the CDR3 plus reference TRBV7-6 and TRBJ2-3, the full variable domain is GAGVSQSPRYKVTKRGQDVALRCDPISGHVSLYWYRQALGQGPEFLTYFNYEAQQDKSGLPNDRFSAERPEGSISTLTIQRTEQRDSAMYRCASSLGVAVSTDTQYFGPGTRLTVL.

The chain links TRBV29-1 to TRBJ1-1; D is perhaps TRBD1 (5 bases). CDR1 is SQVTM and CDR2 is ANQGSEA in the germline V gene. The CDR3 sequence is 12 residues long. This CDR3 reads CAGVLMNTEAFF. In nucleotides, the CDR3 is TGCGCGGGGGTTTTGATGAACACTGAAGCTTTCTTT.

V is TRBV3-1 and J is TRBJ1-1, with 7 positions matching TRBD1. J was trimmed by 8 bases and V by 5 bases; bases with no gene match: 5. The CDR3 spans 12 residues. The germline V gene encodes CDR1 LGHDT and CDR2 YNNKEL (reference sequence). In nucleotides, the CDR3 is TGTGCCAGCAGCTCCGGACAGGCGGAAGCTTTCTTT. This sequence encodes CASSSGQAEAFF.

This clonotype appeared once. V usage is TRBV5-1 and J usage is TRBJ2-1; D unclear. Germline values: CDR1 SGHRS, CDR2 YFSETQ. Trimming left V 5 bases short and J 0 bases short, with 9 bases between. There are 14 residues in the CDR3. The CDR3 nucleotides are TGCGCCAGCAGAAACGGACCCTCCTACAATGAGCAGTTCTTC. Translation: CASRNGPSYNEQFF.

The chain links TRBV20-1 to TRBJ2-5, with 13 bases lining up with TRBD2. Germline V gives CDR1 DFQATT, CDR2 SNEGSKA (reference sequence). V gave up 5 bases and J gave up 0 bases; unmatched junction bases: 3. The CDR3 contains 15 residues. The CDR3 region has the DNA TGCAGTGCTCAGGGACTAGCGGGATACCAAGAGACCCAGTACTTC. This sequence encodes CSAQGLAGYQETQYF.

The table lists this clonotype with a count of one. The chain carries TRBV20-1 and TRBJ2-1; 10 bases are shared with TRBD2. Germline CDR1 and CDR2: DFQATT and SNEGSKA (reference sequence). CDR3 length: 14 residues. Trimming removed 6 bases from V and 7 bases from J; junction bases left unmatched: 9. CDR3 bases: TGCAGTGCAAATAGCGGGGGGCCCAAGAATGAGCAGTTCTTC. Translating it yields CSANSGGPKNEQFF.

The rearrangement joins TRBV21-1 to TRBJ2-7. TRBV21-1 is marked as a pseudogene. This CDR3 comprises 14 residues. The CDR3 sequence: CASSKGGRAREQYF. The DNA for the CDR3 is TGTGCCAGCAGCAAAGGCGGCAGAGCGCGGGAGCAGTACTTC.

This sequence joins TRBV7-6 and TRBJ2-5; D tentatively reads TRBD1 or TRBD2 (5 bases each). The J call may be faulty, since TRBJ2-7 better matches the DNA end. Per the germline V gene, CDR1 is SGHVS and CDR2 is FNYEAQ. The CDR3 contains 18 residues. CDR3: CASSLFPSSSQGTHEQYF. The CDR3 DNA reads TGTGCCAGCAGCTTATTTCCGTCTAGCAGCCAGGGAACCCACGAGCAGTACTTC.

Here the CDR3 reads CSAYDFIIETQYF. For the CDR3, the DNA is TGCAGTGCCTATGACTTCATTATAGAGACCCAGTACTTC. The chain links TRBV20-1 to TRBJ2-5; D remains ambiguous. This CDR3 contains 13 residues. V shed 6 bases and J shed 4 bases, with 15 bases lying between them. Germline loops: CDR1 DFQATT, CDR2 SNEGSKA (reference sequence).

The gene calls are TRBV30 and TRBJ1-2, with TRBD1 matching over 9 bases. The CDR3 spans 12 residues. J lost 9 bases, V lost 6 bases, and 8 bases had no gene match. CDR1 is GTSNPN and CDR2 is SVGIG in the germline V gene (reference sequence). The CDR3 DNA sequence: TGTGCCTGCGGGACAGGGCCCGCAAGCTACACCTTC. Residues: CACGTGPASYTF. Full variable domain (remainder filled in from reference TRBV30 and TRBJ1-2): SQTIHQWPATLVQPVGSPLSLECTVEGTSNPNLYWYRQAAGRGLQLLFYSVGIGQISSEVPQNLSASRPQDRQFILSSKKLLLSDSGFYLCACGTGPASYTFGSGTRLTVV.

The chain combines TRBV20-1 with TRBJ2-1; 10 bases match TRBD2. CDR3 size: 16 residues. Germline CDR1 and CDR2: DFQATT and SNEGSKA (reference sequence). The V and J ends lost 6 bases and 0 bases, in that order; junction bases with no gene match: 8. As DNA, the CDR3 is TGCAGTGCGCCCGGACTAGCGGCAGGCTCCTACAATGAGCAGTTCTTC. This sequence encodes CSAPGLAAGSYNEQFF.

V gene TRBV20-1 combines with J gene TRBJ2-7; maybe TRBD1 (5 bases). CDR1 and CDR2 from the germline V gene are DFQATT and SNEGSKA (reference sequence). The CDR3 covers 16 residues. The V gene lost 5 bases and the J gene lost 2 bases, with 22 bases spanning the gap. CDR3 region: CSAGPNVRGYTYEQYF. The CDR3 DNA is TGCAGTGCTGGTCCCAACGTAAGGGGATACACCTACGAGCAGTACTTC.

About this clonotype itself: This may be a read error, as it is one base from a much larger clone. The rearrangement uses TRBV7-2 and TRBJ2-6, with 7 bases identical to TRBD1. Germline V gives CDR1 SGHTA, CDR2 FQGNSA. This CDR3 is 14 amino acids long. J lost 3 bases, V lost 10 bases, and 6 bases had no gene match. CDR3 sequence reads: CATKGAFGANVLTF. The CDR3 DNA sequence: TGTGCCACCAAGGGGGCCTTTGGGGCCAACGTCCTGACTTTC. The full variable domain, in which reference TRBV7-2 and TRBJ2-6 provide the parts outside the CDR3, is GAGVSQSPSNKVTEKGKDVELRCDPISGHTALYWYRQSLGQGLEFLIYFQGNSAPDKSGLPSDRFSAERTGGSVSTLTIQRTQQEDSAVYLCATKGAFGANVLTFGAGSRLTVL.

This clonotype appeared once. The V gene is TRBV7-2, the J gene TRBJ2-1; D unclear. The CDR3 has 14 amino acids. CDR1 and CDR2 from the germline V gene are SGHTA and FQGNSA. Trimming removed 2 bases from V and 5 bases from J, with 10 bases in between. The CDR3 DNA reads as TGTGCCAGCAGCTTAAGCAAAACCCACAATGAGCAGTTCTTC. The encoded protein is CASSLSKTHNEQFF. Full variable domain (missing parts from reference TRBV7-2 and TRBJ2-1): GAGVSQSPSNKVTEKGKDVELRCDPISGHTALYWYRQSLGQGLEFLIYFQGNSAPDKSGLPSDRFSAERTGGSVSTLTIQRTQQEDSAVYLCASSLSKTHNEQFFGPGTRLTVL.

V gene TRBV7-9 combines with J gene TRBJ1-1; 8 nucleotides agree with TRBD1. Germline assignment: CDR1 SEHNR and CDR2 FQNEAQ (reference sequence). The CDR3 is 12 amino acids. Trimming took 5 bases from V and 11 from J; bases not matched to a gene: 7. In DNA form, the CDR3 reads TGTGCCAGCAGCCGGACAGGGTTGGGGGCTTTCTTT. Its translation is CASSRTGLGAFF.

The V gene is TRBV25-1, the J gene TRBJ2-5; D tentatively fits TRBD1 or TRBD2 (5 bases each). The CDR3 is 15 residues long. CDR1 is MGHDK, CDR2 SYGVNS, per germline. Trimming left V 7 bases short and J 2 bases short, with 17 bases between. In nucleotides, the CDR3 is TGTGCCAGCACCCCCTCAACAGGACTTCAAGAGACCCAGTACTTC. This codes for CASTPSTGLQETQYF.

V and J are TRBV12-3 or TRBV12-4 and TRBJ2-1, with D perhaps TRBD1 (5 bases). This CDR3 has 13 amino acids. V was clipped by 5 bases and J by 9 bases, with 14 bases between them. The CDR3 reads CASSTRTLGEQFF. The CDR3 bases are TGTGCCAGCAGTACCAGGACACTGGGTGAGCAGTTCTTC.

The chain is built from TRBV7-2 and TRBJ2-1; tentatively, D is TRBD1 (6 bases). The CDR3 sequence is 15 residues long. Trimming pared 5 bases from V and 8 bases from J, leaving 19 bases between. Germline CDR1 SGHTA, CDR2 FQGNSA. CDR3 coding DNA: TGTGCCAGCAGCATTCAGGGGCCTTCGAATTATGAGCAGTTCTTC. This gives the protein CASSIQGPSNYEQFF.

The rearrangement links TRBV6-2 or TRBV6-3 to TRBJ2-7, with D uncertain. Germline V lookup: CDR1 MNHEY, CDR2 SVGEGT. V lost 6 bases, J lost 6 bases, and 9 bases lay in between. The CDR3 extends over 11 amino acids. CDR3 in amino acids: CASSLPPEQYF. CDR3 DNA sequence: TGTGCCAGCAGCCTCCCCCCCGAGCAGTACTTC.

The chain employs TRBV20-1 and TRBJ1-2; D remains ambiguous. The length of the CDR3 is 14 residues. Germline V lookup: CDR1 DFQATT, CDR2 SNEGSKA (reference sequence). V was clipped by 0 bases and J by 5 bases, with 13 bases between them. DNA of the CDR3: TGCAGTGCTAGAGATCCGGGATCAAGATATGGCTACACCTTC. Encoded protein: CSARDPGSRYGYTF.

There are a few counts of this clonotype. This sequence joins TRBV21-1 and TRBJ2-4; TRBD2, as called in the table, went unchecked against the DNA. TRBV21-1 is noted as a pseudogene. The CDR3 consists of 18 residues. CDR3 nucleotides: TGTGCCAGCAGCGAGCTCGTAGGGCCTCTCCCCGTCAAAAACATTCAGTACTTC. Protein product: CASSELVGPLPVKNIQYF.